These 9 T cell receptor beta chains share one sample of origin, sequenced in a study of T cells in Graves' hyperthyroidism and ophthalmopathy. RNA transcripts gave rise to amplified TCR beta CDR3 regions. First-round RT-PCR targeting the TCR CDR3 was performed with the HTBI primer set. TCRdb fed the multiplex PCR reads into MiXCR, producing one record per CDR3 protein. The data show roughly 600,000 distinct CDR3 sequences, 13% to 15% seen once. Sequencing was carried out using blood. The source is a woman in her 50s with Graves' ophthalmopathy.

The chain employs TRBV6-2 or TRBV6-3 and TRBJ2-3; 9 positions match TRBD1. V was clipped by 5 bases and J by 0 bases; unmatched bases: 12. Germline V gene lookup returns CDR1 MNHEY and CDR2 SVGEGT. The CDR3 runs to 18 residues. CDR3 nucleotides: TGTGCCAGCAGTGTCCACACCGGGACAGGGAGTAGCACAGATACGCAGTATTTT. It codes for CASSVHTGTGSSTDTQYF.

The table lists this clonotype with a few counts. The chain carries TRBV5-1 and TRBJ2-2, with a weak D call TRBD2 (6 bases). The CDR3 length is 18 residues. CDR1 and CDR2 (germline): SGHRS, YFSETQ. Trimming shortened V by 0 bases and J by 1 base, and 16 bases separated the two germline ends. The CDR3 is CASSLAGGPIQNTGELFF. Here the CDR3 DNA reads TGCGCCAGCAGCTTGGCCGGAGGGCCGATCCAGAACACCGGGGAGCTGTTTTTT.

The chain joins TRBV2 to TRBJ1-6; D is undetermined. Germline V CDR1 and CDR2: SNHLY, FYNNEI. The CDR3 contains 12 residues. Trimming cost V 1 base and J 8 bases, with 3 bases left between them. CDR3 loop: CASSEVYSPLHF. CDR3 nucleotide sequence: TGTGCCAGCAGTGAAGTTTATTCACCCCTCCACTTT.

In its sample, this clonotype was seen a few times. The chain combines TRBV24-1 with TRBJ2-3; 10 bases align to TRBD2. The V gene's germline CDR1 is KGHDR and CDR2 SFDVKD. Germline trimming cut 0 bases from V and 2 bases from J; bases unmatched to any gene: 7. The CDR3 has 18 amino acids. CDR3 coding DNA: TGTGCCACCAGTGATTTGCAACGGGGGACTAGCGCCACAGATACGCAGTATTTT. Translating it yields CATSDLQRGTSATDTQYF.

About this clonotype itself: One junction end disagrees with the germline gene, perhaps due to a read error. This rearrangement joins TRBV27 to TRBJ2-1, with D perhaps TRBD1 (5 bases). Germline CDR1 reads MNHEY; CDR2 reads SMNVEV (reference sequence). The CDR3 totals 19 residues. CDR3 region: CASSLQDTRAPGSYNKQFF. CDR3 nucleotide sequence: TGTGCCAGCAGTTTACAGGACACACGAGCCCCAGGCTCCTACAATAAGCAGTTCTTC.

This clonotype was recorded many times. The rearrangement uses TRBV24-1 and TRBJ2-5; a possible D gene is TRBD1 (6 bases). The germline V gene encodes CDR1 KGHDR and CDR2 SFDVKD. This CDR3 has 14 residues. V lost 2 bases, J lost 5 bases, and 11 bases lay in between. The CDR3 here is CATSDWGPSETQYF. The CDR3 nucleotides are TGTGCCACCAGTGATTGGGGGCCTTCCGAGACCCAGTACTTC.

This clonotype was found many times. This chain joins TRBV2 and TRBJ2-7; weak D call: TRBD2 (6 bases). The length of the CDR3 is 15 residues. CDR1 SNHLY and CDR2 FYNNEI come from the germline V gene. V was cut by 0 bases and J by 1 base, with 10 bases left in between. CDR3 DNA: TGTGCCAGCAGTGAAGCGCTGGAGGGTTCCTACGAGCAGTACTTC. Amino acids: CASSEALEGSYEQYF.

In the case of this clonotype: A read error may produce the germline difference seen at one junction end. V is TRBV27 and J is TRBJ2-1; D tentatively fits TRBD1 or TRBD2 (6 bases each). This CDR3 is built from 14 residues. Per the germline V gene, CDR1 is MNHEY and CDR2 is SMNVEV (reference sequence). The CDR3 coding sequence is TGTGCCAGCAGTAAGGGGGGCACCTACAATGAGCAGCTCTTC. It encodes CASSKGGTYNEQLF.

The sample holds many counts of this clonotype. The gene calls are TRBV7-9 and TRBJ2-1, with a weak D call TRBD1 (5 bases). V shed 5 bases and J shed 2 bases, with 13 bases lying between them. CDR3 length: 15 residues. The germline gives CDR1 SEHNR, CDR2 FQNEAQ (reference sequence). The CDR3 DNA sequence: TGTGCCAGCAGCCACGACAGTGGCACCTACAATGAGCAGTTCTTC. This encodes CASSHDSGTYNEQFF.